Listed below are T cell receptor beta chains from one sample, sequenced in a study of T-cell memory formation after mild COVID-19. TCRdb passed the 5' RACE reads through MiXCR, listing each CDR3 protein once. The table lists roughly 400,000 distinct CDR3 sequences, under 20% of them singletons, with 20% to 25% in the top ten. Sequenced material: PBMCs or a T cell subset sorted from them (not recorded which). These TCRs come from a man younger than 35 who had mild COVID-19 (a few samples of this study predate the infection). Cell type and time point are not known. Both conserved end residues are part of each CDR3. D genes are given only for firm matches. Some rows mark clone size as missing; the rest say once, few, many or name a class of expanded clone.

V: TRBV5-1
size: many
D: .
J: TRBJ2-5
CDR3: CASSLGTVQETQYF
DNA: TGCGCCAGCAGCTTGGGGACAGTACAAGAGACCCAGTACTTC

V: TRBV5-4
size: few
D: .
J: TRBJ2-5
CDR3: CASSRGGEAQETQYF
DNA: TGTGCCAGCAGCCGGGGTGGTGAGGCACAAGAGACCCAGTACTTC

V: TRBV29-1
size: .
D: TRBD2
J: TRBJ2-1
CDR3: CSSTAGGVYNEQFF
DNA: TGCAGCTCGACGGCGGGGGGGGTCTACAATGAGCAGTTCTTC

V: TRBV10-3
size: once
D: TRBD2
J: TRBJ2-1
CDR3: CAISSSGGAGEQFF
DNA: TGTGCCATCAGTTCTAGCGGGGGGGCTGGTGAGCAGTTCTTC

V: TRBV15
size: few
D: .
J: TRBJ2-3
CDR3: CATSRESGGSTDTQYF
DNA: TGTGCCACCAGCAGAGAAAGTGGGGGGTCCACAGATACGCAGTATTTT

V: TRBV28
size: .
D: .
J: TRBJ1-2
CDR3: CASTGGGANGYTF
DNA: TGTGCCAGCACCGGGGGGGGCGCGAATGGCTACACCTTC

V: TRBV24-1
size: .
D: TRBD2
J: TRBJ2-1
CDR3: CATSDSRTSGNEQFF
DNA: TGTGCCACCAGTGACTCCAGGACTAGCGGCAATGAGCAGTTCTTC

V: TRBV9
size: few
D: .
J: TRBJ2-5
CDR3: CASSVGEAGETQYF
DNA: TGTGCCAGCAGCGTAGGAGAGGCGGGGGAGACCCAGTACTTC

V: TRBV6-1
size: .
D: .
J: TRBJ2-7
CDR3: CASMRPGSYEQYF
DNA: TGTGCCAGCATGCGGCCTGGCTCCTACGAGCAGTACTTC

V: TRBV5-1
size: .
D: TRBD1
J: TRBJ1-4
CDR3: CASSSRQGGDEKLFF
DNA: TGCGCCAGCAGCTCTCGACAGGGAGGGGATGAAAAACTGTTTTTT

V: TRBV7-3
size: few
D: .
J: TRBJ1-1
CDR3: CASSRQDGKTFF
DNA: TGTGCCAGCAGCCGTCAAGACGGTAAAACTTTCTTT

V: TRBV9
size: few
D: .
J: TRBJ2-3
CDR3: CASSPSLLRAHGDTQYF
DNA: TGTGCCAGCAGCCCTAGCCTCCTGAGGGCCCACGGGGATACGCAGTATTTT

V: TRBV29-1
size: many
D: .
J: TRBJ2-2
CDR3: CSVDREGTGELFF
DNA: TGCAGCGTTGACAGGGAAGGAACCGGGGAGCTGTTTTTT

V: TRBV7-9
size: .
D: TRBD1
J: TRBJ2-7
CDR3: CASIQPDRAVHEQYF
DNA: TGTGCCAGCATCCAACCGGACAGGGCCGTGCACGAGCAGTACTTC

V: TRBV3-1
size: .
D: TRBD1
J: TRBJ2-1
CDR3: CASSSPGTAYNEQFF
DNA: TGTGCCAGCAGCAGTCCCGGGACAGCCTACAATGAGCAGTTCTTC

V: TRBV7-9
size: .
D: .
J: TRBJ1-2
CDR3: CASSLKRADGYTF
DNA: TGTGCCAGCAGCTTAAAAAGGGCCGATGGCTACACCTTC

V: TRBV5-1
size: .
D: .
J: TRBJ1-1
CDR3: CASSRGRGETEAFF
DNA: TGCGCCAGCAGCCGAGGGAGGGGCGAGACTGAAGCTTTCTTT

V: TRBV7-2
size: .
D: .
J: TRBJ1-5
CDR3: CASSLSYGSPNQPQHF
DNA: TGTGCCAGCAGCTTATCGTATGGCTCACCCAATCAGCCCCAGCATTTT

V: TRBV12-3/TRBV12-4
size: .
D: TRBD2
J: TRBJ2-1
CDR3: CASRHPSGGRNEQFF
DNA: TGTGCCAGCAGACATCCTAGCGGGGGGCGCAATGAGCAGTTCTTC

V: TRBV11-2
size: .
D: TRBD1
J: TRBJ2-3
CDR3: CASRAHGTGADTQYF
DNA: TGTGCCAGCAGGGCACATGGGACAGGGGCAGATACGCAGTATTTT

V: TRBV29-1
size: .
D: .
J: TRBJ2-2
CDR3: CSVVGLNHWELFF
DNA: TGCAGCGTTGTAGGGTTGAATCACTGGGAGCTGTTTTTT

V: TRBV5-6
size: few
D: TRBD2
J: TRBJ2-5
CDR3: CASSLYGLAGGRTQYF
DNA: TGTGCCAGCAGCTTATACGGACTTGCGGGGGGCCGGACCCAGTACTTC

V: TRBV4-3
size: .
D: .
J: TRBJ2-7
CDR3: CASSQDVLWAEQYF
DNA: TGCGCCAGCAGCCAAGATGTCCTGTGGGCCGAGCAGTACTTC

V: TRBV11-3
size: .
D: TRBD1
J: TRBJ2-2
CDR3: CASRTGVTGELFF
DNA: TGTGCCAGCAGGACAGGGGTAACCGGGGAGCTGTTTTTT

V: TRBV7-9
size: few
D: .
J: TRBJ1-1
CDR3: CASSSLRLATEAFF
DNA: TGTGCCAGCAGCTCTTTGAGGTTGGCCACTGAAGCTTTCTTT

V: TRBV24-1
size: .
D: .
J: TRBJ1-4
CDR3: CATTREGFREKLFF
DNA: TGTGCCACCACCAGGGAGGGATTTCGGGAAAAACTGTTTTTT

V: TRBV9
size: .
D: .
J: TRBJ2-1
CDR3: CASSVVPNEQFF
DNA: TGTGCCAGCAGCGTAGTCCCGAATGAGCAGTTCTTC

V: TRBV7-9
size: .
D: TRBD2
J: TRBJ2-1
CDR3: CASRPAFGTSINEQFF
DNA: TGTGCCAGCAGACCAGCTTTCGGGACTAGTATCAATGAGCAGTTCTTC

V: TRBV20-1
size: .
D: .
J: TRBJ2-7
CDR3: CSAWTGTYEQYF
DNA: TGCAGTGCTTGGACGGGGACCTACGAGCAGTACTTC

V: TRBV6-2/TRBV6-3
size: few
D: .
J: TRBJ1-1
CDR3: CASSPRSTEAFF
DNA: TGTGCCAGCAGCCCAAGGAGCACTGAAGCTTTCTTT

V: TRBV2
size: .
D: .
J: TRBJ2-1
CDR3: CASRKTDSSYNEQFF
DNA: TGTGCCAGCAGAAAAACAGACAGCTCCTACAATGAGCAGTTCTTC

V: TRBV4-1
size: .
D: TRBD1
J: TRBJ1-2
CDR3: CASSPPGDRLYGYTF
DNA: TGCGCCAGCAGCCCCCCGGGGGACAGGCTCTATGGCTACACCTTC

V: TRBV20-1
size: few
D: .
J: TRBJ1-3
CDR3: CSASSGNTIYF
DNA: TGCAGTGCTAGTAGTGGAAACACCATATATTTT

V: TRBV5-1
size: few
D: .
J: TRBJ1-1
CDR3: CASRKTVKDTEAFF
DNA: TGCGCCAGCCGCAAGACGGTTAAGGACACTGAAGCTTTCTTT

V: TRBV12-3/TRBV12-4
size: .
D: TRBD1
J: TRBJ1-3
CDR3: CASSTRTGGGSTIYF
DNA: TGTGCCAGCAGTACCAGGACAGGAGGAGGAAGCACCATATATTTT